The present entry profiles one T cell receptor beta chain with its context. Method: immunoSEQ multiplex PCR; TCRdb's copy keeps in-frame clones and lacks some. The sample lists over 90,000 clones, over 65% seen once, with around 4% in the top ten. The sample comes from a study of blood T cell repertoires in COVID-19. Study summary: Samples of COVID-19 (acute and convalescent) were obtained from the United States, Italy and Spain. In each case, the material was cDNA or gDNA derived from T cells, B-cell-depleted T cells, or PBMCs.

Trimming at V came to 4 bases and at J to 4 bases, leaving 9 bases not matched to a gene. The CDR3 spans 16 residues. The germline gives CDR1 LGHDT, CDR2 YNNKEL (reference sequence). The clonotype comes from a human donor in a cohort sampled during active COVID-19. The sequencing sample was made of peripheral blood. This sequence joins TRBV3-1 (or the pseudogene TRBV3-2) and TRBJ1-5; 8 bases match TRBD1. CDR3: CASSPFGTGKNQPQHF. CDR3 DNA sequence: TGTGCCAGCAGCCCATTCGGGACAGGAAAAAATCAGCCCCAGCATTTT.